The 13 T cell receptor beta chains given below trace back to one sample, sequenced in a study of cytomegalovirus exposure and HLA in healthy donors. It was with 60 Vbeta and 13 Jbeta primers that the PCR ran. Profiled with immunoSEQ multiplex PCR; TCRdb holds only in-frame clones, not every one. The sample consists of about 99,000 clones, around 73% of them appearing once. The sequenced material came from PBMCs. The receptor source for this set is a woman in her thirties or forties in good health and CMV-seronegative.

This clone was counted many times. The CDR3 is CASSQSREGGNEQFF. The CDR3 DNA reads TGCGCCAGCAGCCAAAGCAGGGAGGGCGGCAATGAGCAGTTCTTC. V usage is TRBV4-3 and J usage is TRBJ2-1, with 7 nucleotides matching TRBD2. The germline V gene has CDR1 LGHNA and CDR2 YSLEER. This CDR3 has 15 amino acids. V lost 2 bases, J lost 6 bases, and 7 bases stayed unmatched.

As concerns this clone: One end of the junction fails to match germline, which may point to a read error. The chain joins TRBV7-9 to TRBJ2-1; 8 positions match TRBD1. CDR3 length equals 16 residues. Germline assignment: CDR1 SEHNR and CDR2 FQNEAQ (reference sequence). CDR3 nucleotide sequence: TGTTCCAGCAGCTCCCCGACAGGGGAAGTCTACAATGAGCAGTTCTTC. Protein sequence: CSSSSPTGEVYNEQFF.

This chain links TRBV4-3 with TRBJ1-1; unclear D gene. CDR1 LGHNA and CDR2 YSLEER come from the germline V gene. V was pared by 3 bases and J by 2 bases, with 16 bases between. The CDR3 totals 16 residues. In DNA form, the CDR3 reads TGCGCCAGCAGCCAGAACGACGTAGCTGGAAACACTGAAGCTTTCTTT. Translated: CASSQNDVAGNTEAFF.

The V and J genes are TRBV11-3 and TRBJ2-1; 9 bases agree with TRBD1. Per germline, CDR1 SGHNT and CDR2 YENEEA. V trimming: 1 base; J trimming: 8 bases; junction bases outside the gene matches: 6. The CDR3 contains 15 residues. The CDR3 reads CASSLGQGGWDEQFF. CDR3 DNA: TGTGCCAGCAGCTTAGGACAGGGGGGGTGGGATGAGCAGTTCTTC.

The chain has TRBV28 and TRBJ2-5; D is possibly TRBD1 (5 bases). The CDR3 is made up of 15 amino acids. Trimming stripped 3 bases from V and 2 bases from J, with 13 bases between. Per germline, CDR1 MDHEN and CDR2 SYDVKM. CDR3 region: CASSFQGRGQETQYF. DNA of the CDR3: TGTGCCAGCAGTTTCCAGGGTAGGGGACAAGAGACCCAGTACTTC.

The chain has TRBV11-2 and TRBJ1-2; D not certain. V was pared by 5 bases and J by 4 bases, with 14 bases between. CDR1 is SGHAT, CDR2 FQNNGV, per germline. This CDR3 is 14 amino acids long. As DNA, the CDR3 is TGTGCCAGCAGCCTCCGACACGACCCCTATGGCTACACCTTC. Protein: CASSLRHDPYGYTF.

This chain uses TRBV19 with TRBJ2-2; TRBD1 agrees at 7 bases. Germline assignment: CDR1 LNHDA and CDR2 SQIVND (reference sequence). The CDR3 is 17 residues long. V was pared by 6 bases and J by 6 bases, with 16 bases of the junction left unmatched. The CDR3, as DNA: TGTGCCAGTAGCCCATTGACGACAGGGTTATGGTCCGGGGAGCTGTTTTTT. It encodes CASSPLTTGLWSGELFF.

This clone was recorded only once. The CDR3 protein is CASSRTRGTTDTQYF. The DNA for the CDR3 is TGTGCCAGCAGCCGTACCAGGGGAACCACAGATACGCAGTATTTT. The V call is TRBV6-5, the J call TRBJ2-3, with D tentatively TRBD1 (6 bases). V dropped 6 bases and J dropped 2 bases, with 15 bases sitting between them. The CDR3 contains 15 residues. Germline lookup yields CDR1 MNHEY and CDR2 SVGAGI.

The chain has TRBV27 and TRBJ2-1; 15 nucleotides align to TRBD2. The CDR3 extends over 17 amino acids. The germline CDR1 and CDR2 sequences are MNHEY and SMNVEV (reference sequence). The V gene end was trimmed by 3 bases and the J gene end by 8 bases; junction bases not matched to a gene: 8. The CDR3 sequence is CASSFHGGLAGGDEQFF. The CDR3 region has the DNA TGTGCCAGCAGTTTCCATGGAGGACTAGCGGGGGGGGATGAGCAGTTCTTC.

This clone was counted a few times. This rearrangement joins TRBV18 to TRBJ2-5; D not resolved. The J call may be wrong; the DNA end is better matched by TRBJ2-7. The CDR3 sequence is 16 residues long. Germline CDR1 KGHSH, CDR2 LQKENI. The CDR3 reads CASSPPVMRLNYEQYF. CDR3 coding DNA: TGTGCCAGCTCACCACCGGTAATGCGGCTAAACTACGAGCAGTACTTC.

This chain connects TRBV18 to TRBJ2-5, with D maybe TRBD2 (7 bases). Trimming removed 1 base at V and 2 bases at J, with 14 bases between. This CDR3 has 16 residues. The germline V gene has CDR1 KGHSH and CDR2 LQKENI. CDR3 sequence: CASSPRAGAKQETQYF. The CDR3 DNA reads as TGTGCCAGCTCACCACGGGCGGGGGCGAAGCAAGAGACCCAGTACTTC. The full variable domain, rest sourced from reference TRBV18 and TRBJ2-5, is NAGVMQNPRHLVRRRGQEARLRCSPMKGHSHVYWYRQLPEEGLKFMVYLQKENIIDESGMPKERFSAEFPKEGPSILRIQQVVRGDSAAYFCASSPRAGAKQETQYFGPGTRLLVL.

The chain carries TRBV5-6 and TRBJ1-4, with 8 bases matching TRBD1. J lost 2 bases, V lost 4 bases, and 4 bases had no gene match. There are 15 residues in the CDR3. Germline V gene lookup returns CDR1 SGHDT and CDR2 YYEEEE. As DNA, the CDR3 is TGTGCCAGCAGCCCGAGGACAGGGACTAATGAAAAACTGTTTTTT. Translation gives CASSPRTGTNEKLFF. Together with reference TRBV5-6 and TRBJ1-4, the CDR3 gives the full variable domain: DAGVTQSPTHLIKTRGQQVTLRCSPKSGHDTVSWYQQALGQGPQFIFQYYEEEERQRGNFPDRFSGHQFPNYSSELNVNALLLGDSALYLCASSPRTGTNEKLFFGSGTQLSVL.

The chain has TRBV5-1 and TRBJ2-1; TRBD2 is a possible D gene (5 bases). The germline CDR1 and CDR2 sequences are SGHRS and YFSETQ. The V and J ends lost 4 bases and 6 bases respectively, with 11 bases between them. This CDR3 region has 13 residues. DNA of the CDR3: TGCGCCAGCAGCGTGACTACGGGCAATGAGCAGTTCTTC. It specifies CASSVTTGNEQFF.